What follows are 18 T cell receptor beta chains derived from one specimen sequenced in a study of blood T cell repertoires in COVID-19 (TCRdb year 2020). The method was the immunoSEQ multiplex PCR assay. In TCRdb, the immuneACCESS table is reduced to in-frame sequences with V and J assigned. These tables do not hold every clone; where another copy was compared, an unresolved V gene accounts for under half, and the others remain unexplained. The sample has roughly 260,000 clones on record, 90% to 95% of them singletons. The top ten hold approximately 2% of the sample. What was sequenced was PBMCs or T cells enriched from blood (not recorded which). These receptors were collected from a woman between 18 and 29 years old who had recovered from COVID-19.

This clone was seen just once. The chain employs TRBV15 and TRBJ2-5; D remains ambiguous. The V and J ends lost 2 bases and 5 bases respectively, with 6 bases between them. In germline, CDR1 is LNHNV, CDR2 YYDKDF (reference sequence). This CDR3 is built from 12 residues. DNA of the CDR3: TGTGCCACCAGCAGACCCGCGGAGACCCAGTACTTC. As protein: CATSRPAETQYF.

This chain links TRBV11-2 with TRBJ1-2; 8 positions agree with TRBD1. This CDR3 spans 15 amino acids. After removal of 5 bases from V and 5 bases from J, the junction contained 10 bases not matched to a gene. CDR1 and CDR2 (germline): SGHAT, FQNNGV. The CDR3 sequence is CASSSRDRWKYGYTF. In DNA form, the CDR3 reads TGTGCCAGCAGCAGTAGGGACAGGTGGAAATATGGCTACACCTTC.

The genes are TRBV11-2 and TRBJ1-5, with unresolved D. This CDR3 has 13 amino acids. Germline V gene sequence: CDR1 SGHAT, CDR2 FQNNGV. Trimming shortened V by 5 bases and J by 4 bases, and 9 bases separated the two germline ends. The DNA of the CDR3 is TGTGCCAGCAGCCGCGAGTGGAATCAGCCCCAGCATTTT. This gives the protein CASSREWNQPQHF.

The chain combines TRBV29-1 with TRBJ2-7; TRBD2 is a possible D gene (7 bases). V was clipped by 4 bases and J by 2 bases, with 12 bases between them. Germline lookup yields CDR1 SQVTM and CDR2 ANQGSEA. This CDR3 spans 13 amino acids. CDR3 amino acids: CSVVRGQTYEQYF. The CDR3 DNA is TGCAGCGTTGTGCGGGGGCAGACCTACGAGCAGTACTTC.

This clone is a singleton in its sample. The genes are TRBV28 and TRBJ2-1; a weak D match, TRBD1 (7 bases). Between the trimmed V and J ends, which lost 2 bases and 3 bases, there was a span of 11 bases. The CDR3 sequence is 15 residues long. Germline V gene sequence: CDR1 MDHEN, CDR2 SYDVKM. CDR3 residues: CASSLQGGGYNEQFF. The CDR3 DNA sequence: TGTGCCAGCAGTTTACAGGGGGGCGGCTACAATGAGCAGTTCTTC.

This clone showed up just once. This rearrangement joins TRBV27 to TRBJ1-1; D is unclear. Trimming removed 0 bases from V and 1 base from J, with 3 bases in between. Germline V gene lookup returns CDR1 MNHEY and CDR2 SMNVEV (reference sequence). The CDR3 sequence is 13 residues long. CDR3 nucleotide sequence: TGTGCCAGCAGTTTATCTAAGAACACTGAAGCTTTCTTT. Its translation: CASSLSKNTEAFF.

The chain uses TRBV7-6 and TRBJ2-3; D not certain. Germline values: CDR1 SGHVS, CDR2 FNYEAQ. Trimming shortened V by 8 bases and J by 0 bases, and 9 bases separated the two germline ends. This CDR3 is 13 amino acids long. CDR3 protein: CASSRDSTDTQYF. The CDR3 DNA reads as TGTGCCAGCTCTAGAGATAGCACAGATACGCAGTATTTT. Combining the CDR3 with reference TRBV7-6 and TRBJ2-3 gives the whole variable domain GAGVSQSPRYKVTKRGQDVALRCDPISGHVSLYWYRQALGQGPEFLTYFNYEAQQDKSGLPNDRFSAERPEGSISTLTIQRTEQRDSAMYRCASSRDSTDTQYFGPGTRLTVL.

This chain connects TRBV24-1 to TRBJ2-5; 10 bases are shared with TRBD1. Germline V gene lookup returns CDR1 KGHDR and CDR2 SFDVKD. CDR3 length: 16 residues. V dropped 1 base and J dropped 0; count of bases not matched to a gene: 1. The CDR3: CATSDFGTGDQETQYF. The CDR3 DNA is TGTGCCACCAGTGATTTTGGGACAGGGGACCAAGAGACCCAGTACTTC.

This clone was seen only once. The rearrangement links TRBV25-1 to TRBJ1-6, with TRBD1 as a possible D gene (6 bases). Trimming shortened V by 3 bases and J by 7 bases, and 19 bases separated the two germline ends. Germline loops: CDR1 MGHDK, CDR2 SYGVNS. This CDR3 has 17 residues. CDR3: CASSDFVPGTRNSPLHF. The DNA of the CDR3 is TGTGCCAGCAGTGACTTCGTGCCCGGGACAAGGAATTCACCCCTCCACTTT.

The chain recombines TRBV10-3 with TRBJ1-4; weak D call: TRBD1 (5 bases). In germline, CDR1 is ENHRY, CDR2 SYGVKD. V was trimmed by 10 bases and J by 0 bases, leaving 15 bases between them. The CDR3 is made up of 15 amino acids. This CDR3 reads CANETDGATNEKLFF. In DNA, the CDR3 is TGTGCCAACGAGACAGATGGGGCAACTAATGAAAAACTGTTTTTT.

The V call is TRBV4-1, the J call TRBJ2-1, with 7 bases aligning to TRBD2. CDR1 is MGHRA, CDR2 YSYEKL, per germline. This CDR3 spans 16 amino acids. Trimming took 1 base from V and 5 from J; bases not matched to a gene: 8. The CDR3 DNA reads as TGCGCCAGCAGCCAAGGGAGGGCTAGCGGAAACAATGAGCAGTTCTTC. It encodes CASSQGRASGNNEQFF.

This chain joins TRBV2 and TRBJ2-4; weak D call: TRBD2 (6 bases). V lost 6 bases and J 7 bases, leaving 13 bases between the germline ends. The CDR3 loop spans 13 amino acids. CDR1 and CDR2 from the germline V gene are SNHLY and FYNNEI. The CDR3 sequence is CASRGTGENIQYF. The CDR3 DNA reads TGTGCCAGCAGGGGGACGGGGGAGAACATTCAGTACTTC.

This chain connects TRBV5-1 to TRBJ1-4, with D possibly matching TRBD1 (5 bases). This CDR3 region has 15 residues. Germline V gives CDR1 SGHRS, CDR2 YFSETQ. V lost 0 bases to trimming and J lost 8 bases, with 14 bases between them. The CDR3: CASSLDAGSSEKLFF. The CDR3 DNA sequence: TGCGCCAGCAGCTTGGATGCAGGGTCGAGCGAAAAACTGTTTTTT.

The genes are TRBV15 and TRBJ2-3; 7 bases align to TRBD1. There are 15 residues in the CDR3. J was trimmed by 0 bases and V by 7 bases; bases with no gene match: 7. Germline CDR1 reads LNHNV; CDR2 reads YYDKDF (reference sequence). As DNA, the CDR3 is TGTGCCACCAAAACAGGGGACACCAGCACAGATACGCAGTATTTT. This codes for CATKTGDTSTDTQYF.

The CDR3 DNA follows: TGTGCCAGCATACATAGTAAATCCGGGGTAAGCACTGAAGCTTTCTTT. Its protein is CASIHSKSGVSTEAFF. The V call is TRBV2, the J call TRBJ1-1; D gene ambiguous. CDR3 length equals 16 residues. Deletions cut 7 bases from V and 4 bases from J, with 22 bases between. Germline CDR1 and CDR2: SNHLY and FYNNEI.

The rearrangement uses TRBV7-9 and TRBJ2-1; D may be TRBD2 (5 bases). The CDR3 spans 15 residues. Germline loops: CDR1 SEHNR, CDR2 FQNEAQ (reference sequence). Trimming stripped 5 bases from V and 3 bases from J, with 14 bases between. In DNA, the CDR3 is TGTGCCAGCAGCCCCAAACTGGGAGTCTACAATGAGCAGTTCTTC. This codes for CASSPKLGVYNEQFF.

This chain joins TRBV19 and TRBJ1-5; D might be TRBD1 (5 bases). Trimming took off 5 bases at V and 6 bases at J, with 20 bases between the two ends. This CDR3 spans 16 amino acids. The germline gives CDR1 LNHDA, CDR2 SQIVND (reference sequence). CDR3 loop: CASSGLGEGRSQPQHF. Written as DNA, the CDR3 is TGTGCCAGTAGTGGGCTCGGGGAGGGGAGAAGTCAGCCCCAGCATTTT.

This clone was observed once. The chain joins TRBV2 to TRBJ1-6; possible D gene TRBD1, 6 bases. This CDR3 comprises 15 residues. V dropped 7 bases and J dropped 7 bases, with 17 bases sitting between them. CDR1 SNHLY and CDR2 FYNNEI come from the germline V gene. The CDR3 sequence is CASTRRGAKNSPLHF. The DNA for the CDR3 is TGTGCCAGCACAAGGCGGGGGGCCAAAAATTCACCCCTCCACTTT.